This T cell receptor beta chain was identified in a study of monozygotic twins with inflammatory bowel disease. The CDR3 has 13 amino acids. Germline V lookup: CDR1 SGHRS, CDR2 YFSETQ. TCRdb re-called the 5' RACE reads, yielding one record per CDR3 amino acid sequence without DNA. The sample spans around 40,000 distinct CDR3 sequences; the ten largest clones claim 5.3%. This sequence originates from a human donor with ulcerative colitis or Crohn's disease, or a healthy co-twin of an affected twin (not recorded which). Sequenced input: blood. V gene TRBV5-1 combines with J gene TRBJ1-1. The chain's CDR3 is CASSLSRGTEAFF.